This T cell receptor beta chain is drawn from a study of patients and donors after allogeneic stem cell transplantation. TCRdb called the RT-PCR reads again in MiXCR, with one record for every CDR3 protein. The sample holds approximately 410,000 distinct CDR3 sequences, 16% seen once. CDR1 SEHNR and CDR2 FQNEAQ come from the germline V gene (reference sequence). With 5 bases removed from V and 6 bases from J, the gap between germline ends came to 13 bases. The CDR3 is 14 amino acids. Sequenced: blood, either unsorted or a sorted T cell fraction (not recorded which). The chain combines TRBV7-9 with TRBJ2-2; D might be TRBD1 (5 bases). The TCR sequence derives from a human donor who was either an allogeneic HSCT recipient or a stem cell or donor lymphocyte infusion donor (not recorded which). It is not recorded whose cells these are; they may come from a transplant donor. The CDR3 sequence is CASSEQGPAGELFF. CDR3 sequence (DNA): TGTGCCAGCAGCGAGCAGGGCCCTGCCGGGGAGCTGTTTTTT.